Listed here are 6 T cell receptor beta chains from one sample, sequenced in a study of T cells in localized non-small cell lung cancer. Sequencing was performed with immunoSEQ multiplex PCR; in TCRdb, only in-frame clones are kept and a portion is missing. This sample has 13,000 or so clones, with approximately 89% found just once. The sample was peripheral blood mononuclear cells, taken before any cancer treatment. Source of these receptors: a man aged 40-75 years with stage III lung adenocarcinoma.

The V call is TRBV9, the J call TRBJ1-5; TRBD1 is a possible D gene (6 bases). The germline CDR1 and CDR2 sequences are SGDLS and YYNGEE. The CDR3 extends over 14 amino acids. V was shortened by 0 bases and J by 9 bases, with 13 bases between the two germline ends. This CDR3 reads CASSVGGGALPQHF. The DNA for the CDR3 is TGTGCCAGCAGCGTAGGAGGGGGGGCCCTGCCCCAGCATTTT. Full variable domain (remainder filled in from reference TRBV9 and TRBJ1-5): DSGVTQTPKHLITATGQRVTLRCSPRSGDLSVYWYQQSLDQGLQFLIQYYNGEERAKGNILERFSAQQFPDLHSELNLSSLELGDSALYFCASSVGGGALPQHFGDGTRLSIL.

The chain uses TRBV27 and TRBJ2-3; D ambiguous. Trimming pared 5 bases from V and 2 bases from J, leaving 14 bases between. The CDR3 consists of 15 residues. Germline V gene lookup returns CDR1 MNHEY and CDR2 SMNVEV (reference sequence). CDR3 region: CASSGNRLFTDTQYF. The CDR3 coding sequence is TGTGCCAGCAGTGGGAACCGGTTGTTCACAGATACGCAGTATTTT.

V usage is TRBV29-1 and J usage is TRBJ2-3; 10 bases map to TRBD1. The ends lost 6 bases at V and 1 base at J; junction bases unmatched: 4. The germline CDR1 and CDR2 sequences are SQVTM and ANQGSEA. The CDR3 runs to 14 residues. This CDR3 reads CSVPGQGGTDTQYF. CDR3 bases: TGCAGCGTCCCAGGACAGGGGGGCACAGATACGCAGTATTTT.

This clone was counted a few times. This chain joins TRBV13 and TRBJ1-4; D uncertain. The germline gives CDR1 PRHDT, CDR2 FYEKMQ (reference sequence). Deletions cut 6 bases from V and 4 bases from J, with 9 bases between. There are 13 residues in the CDR3. Here the CDR3 DNA reads TGTGCCAGCAGAGGCCAGAGTAATGAAAAACTGTTTTTT. This translates into CASRGQSNEKLFF.

The chain uses TRBV6-5 and TRBJ1-2, with D possibly TRBD1 on 6 matching bases. The ends were cut back, 0 bases at V and 7 bases at J, with 12 bases in the middle. The CDR3 sequence is 14 residues long. Per germline, CDR1 MNHEY and CDR2 SVGAGI. In DNA form, the CDR3 reads TGTGCCAGCAGTTACTCCGGACAGAAGCGTGGCTACACCTTC. It encodes CASSYSGQKRGYTF.

The chain carries TRBV4-2 and TRBJ2-6, with no clear D. Germline assignment: CDR1 LGHNA and CDR2 YNFKEQ. The CDR3 is made up of 16 amino acids. Trimming shortened V by 4 bases and J by 0 bases, and 10 bases separated the two germline ends. CDR3 coding DNA: TGTGCCAGCAGCCCTGACTGGAGCTCTGGGGCCAACGTCCTGACTTTC. Translated, it gives CASSPDWSSGANVLTF.